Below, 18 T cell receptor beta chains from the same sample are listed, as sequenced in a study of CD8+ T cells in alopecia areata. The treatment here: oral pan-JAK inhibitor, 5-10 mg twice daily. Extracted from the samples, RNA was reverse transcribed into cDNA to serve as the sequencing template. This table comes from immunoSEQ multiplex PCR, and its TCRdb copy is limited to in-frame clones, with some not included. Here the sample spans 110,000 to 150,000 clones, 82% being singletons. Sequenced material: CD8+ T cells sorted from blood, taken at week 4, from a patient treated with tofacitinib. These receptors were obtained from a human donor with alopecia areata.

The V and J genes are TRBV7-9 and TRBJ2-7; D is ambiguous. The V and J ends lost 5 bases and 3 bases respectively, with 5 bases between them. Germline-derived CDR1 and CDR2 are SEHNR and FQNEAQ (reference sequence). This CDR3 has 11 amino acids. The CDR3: CASSPYYEQYF. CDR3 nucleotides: TGTGCCAGCAGCCCCTACTACGAGCAGTACTTC.

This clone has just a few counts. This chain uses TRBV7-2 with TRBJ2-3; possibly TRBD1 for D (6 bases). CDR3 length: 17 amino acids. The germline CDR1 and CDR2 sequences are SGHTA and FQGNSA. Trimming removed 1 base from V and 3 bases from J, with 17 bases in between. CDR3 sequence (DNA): TGTGCCAGCAGCTTAGTAGTGGGGGCGGTAGTGACAGATACGCAGTATTTT. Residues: CASSLVVGAVVTDTQYF.

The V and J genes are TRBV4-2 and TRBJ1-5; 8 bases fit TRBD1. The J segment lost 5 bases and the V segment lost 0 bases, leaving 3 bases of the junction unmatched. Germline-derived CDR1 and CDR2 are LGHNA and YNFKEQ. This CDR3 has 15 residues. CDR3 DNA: TGTGCCAGCAGCCAAGATGGACAGGGTGATCAGCCCCAGCATTTT. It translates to CASSQDGQGDQPQHF.

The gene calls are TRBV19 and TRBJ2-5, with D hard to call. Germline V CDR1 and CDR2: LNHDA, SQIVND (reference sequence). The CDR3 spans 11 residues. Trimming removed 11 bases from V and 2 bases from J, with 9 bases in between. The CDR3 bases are TGTGCCTGCATCCAGCAAGAGACCCAGTACTTC. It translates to CACIQQETQYF.

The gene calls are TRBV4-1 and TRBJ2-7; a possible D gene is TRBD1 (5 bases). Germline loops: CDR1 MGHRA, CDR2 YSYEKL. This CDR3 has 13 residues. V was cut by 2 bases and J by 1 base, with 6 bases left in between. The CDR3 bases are TGCGCCAGCAGCCAACAGGGTTCCTACGAGCAGTACTTC. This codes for CASSQQGSYEQYF.

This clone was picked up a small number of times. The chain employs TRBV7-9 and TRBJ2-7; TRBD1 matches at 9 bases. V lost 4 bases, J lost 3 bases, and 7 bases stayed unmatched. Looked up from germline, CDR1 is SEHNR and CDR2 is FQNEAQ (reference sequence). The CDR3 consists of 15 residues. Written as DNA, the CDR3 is TGTGCCAGCAGCTCACCGGGACAGGGTATCTACGAGCAGTACTTC. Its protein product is CASSSPGQGIYEQYF.

CDR3 nucleotide sequence: TGTGCCAGGACGGGACAGAACTATGGCTACACCTTC. It yields the protein CARTGQNYGYTF. This chain links TRBV2 with TRBJ1-2, with TRBD1 matching 7 bases. The V gene end was trimmed by 9 bases and the J gene end by 2 bases; junction bases not matched to a gene: 3. In germline, CDR1 is SNHLY, CDR2 FYNNEI. The CDR3 contains 12 residues.

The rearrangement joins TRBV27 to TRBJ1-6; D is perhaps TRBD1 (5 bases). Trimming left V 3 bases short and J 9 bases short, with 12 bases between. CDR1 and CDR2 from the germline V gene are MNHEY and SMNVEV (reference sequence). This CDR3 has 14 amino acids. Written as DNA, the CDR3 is TGTGCCAGCAGTTTGAGACAGACTCTTTCACCCCTCCACTTT. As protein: CASSLRQTLSPLHF.

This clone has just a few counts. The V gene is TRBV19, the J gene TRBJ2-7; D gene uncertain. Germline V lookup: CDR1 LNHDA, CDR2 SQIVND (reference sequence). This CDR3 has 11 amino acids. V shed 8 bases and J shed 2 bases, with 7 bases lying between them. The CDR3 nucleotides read TGTGCCAGTTCTGGTACCTACGAGCAGTACTTC. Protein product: CASSGTYEQYF.

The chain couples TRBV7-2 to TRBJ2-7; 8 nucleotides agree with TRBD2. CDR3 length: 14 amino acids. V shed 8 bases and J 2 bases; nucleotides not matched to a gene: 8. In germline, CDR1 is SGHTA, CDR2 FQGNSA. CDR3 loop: CASSPTGGAYEQYF. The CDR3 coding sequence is TGTGCCAGCTCCCCTACGGGGGGGGCCTACGAGCAGTACTTC.

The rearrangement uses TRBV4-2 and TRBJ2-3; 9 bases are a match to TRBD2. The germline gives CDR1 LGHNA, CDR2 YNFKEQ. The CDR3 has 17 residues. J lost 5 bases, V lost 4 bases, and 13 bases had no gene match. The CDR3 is CASSPRGGGALEDTQYF. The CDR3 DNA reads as TGTGCCAGCAGCCCGCGAGGCGGGGGGGCGTTGGAAGATACGCAGTATTTT.

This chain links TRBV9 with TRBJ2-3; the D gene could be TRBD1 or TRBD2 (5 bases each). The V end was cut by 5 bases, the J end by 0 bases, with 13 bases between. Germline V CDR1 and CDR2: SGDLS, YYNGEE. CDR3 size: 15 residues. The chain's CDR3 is CASRLGAFSTDTQYF. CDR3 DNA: TGTGCCAGCAGACTCGGGGCCTTTAGCACAGATACGCAGTATTTT.

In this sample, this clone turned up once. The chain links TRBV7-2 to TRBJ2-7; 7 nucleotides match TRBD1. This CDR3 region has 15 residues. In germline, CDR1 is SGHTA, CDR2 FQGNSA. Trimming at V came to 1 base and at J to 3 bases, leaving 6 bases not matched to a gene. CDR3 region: CASSLVRDSDYEQYF. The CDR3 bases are TGTGCCAGCAGCTTAGTTAGGGACAGCGACTACGAGCAGTACTTC.

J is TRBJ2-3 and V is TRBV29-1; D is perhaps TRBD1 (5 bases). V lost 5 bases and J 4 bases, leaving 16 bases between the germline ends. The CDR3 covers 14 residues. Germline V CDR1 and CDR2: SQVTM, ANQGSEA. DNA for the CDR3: TGCAGCGTTTGGGGCCATCTCAATGCAGATACGCAGTATTTT. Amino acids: CSVWGHLNADTQYF.

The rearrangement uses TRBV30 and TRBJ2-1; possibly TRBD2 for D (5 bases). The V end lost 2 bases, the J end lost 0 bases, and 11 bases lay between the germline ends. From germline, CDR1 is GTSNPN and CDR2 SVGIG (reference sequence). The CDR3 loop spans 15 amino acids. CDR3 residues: CAWSPVGSSYNEQFF. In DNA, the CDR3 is TGTGCCTGGAGTCCGGTAGGGAGCTCCTACAATGAGCAGTTCTTC.

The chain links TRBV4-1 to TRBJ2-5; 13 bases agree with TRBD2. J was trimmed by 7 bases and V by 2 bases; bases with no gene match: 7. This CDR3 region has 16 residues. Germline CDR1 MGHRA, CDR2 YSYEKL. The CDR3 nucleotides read TGCGCCAGCAGCCAAACTAGCGGGGGGGGCCTCGGGACCCAGTACTTC. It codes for CASSQTSGGGLGTQYF.

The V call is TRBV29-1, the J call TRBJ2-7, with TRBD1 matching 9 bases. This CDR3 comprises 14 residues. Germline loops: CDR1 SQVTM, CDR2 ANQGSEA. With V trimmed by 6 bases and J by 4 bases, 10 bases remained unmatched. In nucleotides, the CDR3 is TGCAGCGTCGCTCCCGGGACAGGGATTTACGAGCAGTACTTC. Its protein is CSVAPGTGIYEQYF.

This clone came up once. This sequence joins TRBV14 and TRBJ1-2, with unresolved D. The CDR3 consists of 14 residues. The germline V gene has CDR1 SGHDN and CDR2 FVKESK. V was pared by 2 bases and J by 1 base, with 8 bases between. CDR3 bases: TGTGCCAGCAGCCAATCCCATTATAACTATGGCTACACCTTC. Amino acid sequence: CASSQSHYNYGYTF. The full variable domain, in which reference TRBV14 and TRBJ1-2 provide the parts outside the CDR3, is EAGVTQFPSHSVIEKGQTVTLRCDPISGHDNLYWYRRVMGKEIKFLLHFVKESKQDESGMPNNRFLAERTGGTYSTLKVQPAELEDSGVYFCASSQSHYNYGYTFGSGTRLTVV.